These 20 T cell receptor beta chains share one sample of origin, sequenced in a study of identical twins. A single record per CDR3 protein comes from TCRdb applying MiXCR to the 5' RACE reads. The sample yields more than 350,000 distinct CDR3 sequences, 9% to 10% seen once. Sequences were obtained from naive T cells sorted from blood. The receptors derive from a woman between 45 and 65 years old in good health.

This clonotype was observed a handful of times. This rearrangement joins TRBV19 to TRBJ1-5, with D tentatively TRBD1 (6 bases). The CDR3 has 13 amino acids. The germline CDR1 and CDR2 sequences are LNHDA and SQIVND (reference sequence). The V end was cut by 9 bases, the J end by 8 bases, with 17 bases between. For the CDR3, the DNA is TGTGCCAGCACAGACAGGTTAGAGGAGCCCCAGCATTTT. Protein product: CASTDRLEEPQHF.

This clonotype was detected ten times or more. CDR3 amino acids: CASFIGLAGNEQFF. CDR3 DNA sequence: TGCGCCAGTTTCATTGGGTTGGCGGGGAATGAGCAGTTCTTC. The V call is TRBV5-1, the J call TRBJ2-1; tentatively, D is TRBD2 (6 bases). The germline V gene encodes CDR1 SGHRS and CDR2 YFSETQ. This CDR3 contains 14 residues. Trimming cost V 8 bases and J 7 bases, with 19 bases left between them.

This clonotype was seen many times. V usage is TRBV7-2 and J usage is TRBJ2-2; 7 bases are a match to TRBD2. Germline CDR1 and CDR2: SGHTA and FQGNSA. V gave up 5 bases and J gave up 5 bases; unmatched junction bases: 8. The CDR3 length is 15 residues. CDR3 DNA sequence: TGTGCCAGCAGCCTATGGACTAGTGTAACCGGGGAGCTGTTTTTT. Residues: CASSLWTSVTGELFF.

CDR3 sequence: CASRQAIYGQYV. The CDR3 nucleotides are TGCGCCAGCAGACAGGCGATCTATGGGCAGTACGTC. This chain connects TRBV23-1 to TRBJ2-7, with a tentative D call TRBD1 (5 bases). TRBV23-1 falls under the ORF class, with uncertain function. Between the trimmed V and J ends, which lost 6 bases and 9 bases, there was a span of 15 bases. The CDR3 is 12 residues long.

The genes are TRBV11-2 and TRBJ2-1, with D perhaps assigned TRBD1 or TRBD2 (5 bases each). The V end lost 5 bases, the J end lost 0 bases, and 14 bases lay between the germline ends. The CDR3 is 16 residues long. Germline V CDR1 and CDR2: SGHAT, FQNNGV. The CDR3 DNA reads TGTGCCAGCAGCCCTTGGGGACGGAGCTCCTACAATGAGCAGTTCTTC. It yields the protein CASSPWGRSSYNEQFF.

This clonotype was recorded a few times. The chain couples TRBV29-1 to TRBJ1-1; a weak D match, TRBD1 (5 bases). The germline V gene has CDR1 SQVTM and CDR2 ANQGSEA. The CDR3 is made up of 11 amino acids. The V end lost 7 bases, the J end lost 4 bases, and 10 bases lay between the germline ends. Here the CDR3 reads CSALGTTEAFF. CDR3 bases: TGCAGCGCGTTAGGGACCACTGAAGCTTTCTTT.

Ten or more counts support this clonotype. This chain uses TRBV12-3 or TRBV12-4 with TRBJ2-1; TRBD2 matches at 11 bases. The length of the CDR3 is 15 residues. With 7 bases clipped from V and 2 bases from J, the junction kept 4 bases outside the gene matches. CDR3 sequence reads: CASTLGLAAYNEQFF. The CDR3 DNA is TGTGCCAGCACTCTGGGACTAGCGGCCTACAATGAGCAGTTCTTC.

This clonotype was picked up a small number of times. This chain joins TRBV30 and TRBJ2-7; D gene unclear. The CDR3 length is 15 residues. In germline, CDR1 is GTSNPN, CDR2 SVGIG (reference sequence). Trimming took 0 bases from V and 0 from J, leaving 12 bases between them. Here the CDR3 DNA reads TGTGCCTGGAGTGTACGTAGGGCACCCTCCTACGAGCAGTACTTC. Amino acid sequence: CAWSVRRAPSYEQYF.

This clonotype was counted many times. The V gene is TRBV6-5, the J gene TRBJ2-7; D may be TRBD1 (5 bases). The germline CDR1 and CDR2 sequences are MNHEY and SVGAGI. The CDR3 is 13 residues long. Trimming stripped 6 bases from V and 4 bases from J, with 13 bases between. CDR3 amino acids: CASRGPGFYEQYF. The DNA of the CDR3 is TGTGCCAGCAGGGGGCCGGGTTTTTACGAGCAGTACTTC.

The rearrangement uses TRBV7-8 and TRBJ2-7; D may be TRBD2 (5 bases). This CDR3 has 15 amino acids. V dropped 1 base and J dropped 7 bases, with 17 bases sitting between them. The germline CDR1 and CDR2 sequences are SGHVS and FQNEAQ. The CDR3 sequence: CASSLDERWPWEQYV. The CDR3, as DNA: TGTGCCAGCAGCTTAGATGAGCGGTGGCCTTGGGAGCAGTACGTC.

This clonotype was found many times. The rearrangement joins TRBV5-6 to TRBJ2-7; unclear D gene. Looked up from germline, CDR1 is SGHDT and CDR2 is YYEEEE. The CDR3 runs to 11 residues. Deletions cut 3 bases from V and 3 bases from J, with 4 bases between. The CDR3 is CASSSRYEQYF. The DNA for the CDR3 is TGTGCCAGCAGCTCCCGCTACGAGCAGTACTTC.

The chain couples TRBV5-6 to TRBJ2-1; the D is unclear. Germline-derived CDR1 and CDR2 are SGHDT and YYEEEE. There are 15 residues in the CDR3. V was trimmed by 4 bases and J by 2 bases, leaving 13 bases between them. The CDR3 DNA sequence: TGTGCCAGCAGCCTTTCGTGGATCGCCTACAATGAGCAGTTCTTC. This sequence encodes CASSLSWIAYNEQFF. Drawing the rest from reference TRBV5-6 and TRBJ2-1, the complete variable domain is DAGVTQSPTHLIKTRGQQVTLRCSPKSGHDTVSWYQQALGQGPQFIFQYYEEEERQRGNFPDRFSGHQFPNYSSELNVNALLLGDSALYLCASSLSWIAYNEQFFGPGTRLTVL.

The rearrangement joins TRBV5-5 to TRBJ1-1; no definite D call. V lost 4 bases and J lost 1, with 5 bases in between. The germline V gene has CDR1 SGHKS and CDR2 YYEKEE (reference sequence). There are 12 residues in the CDR3. CDR3 sequence reads: CASSHPNTEAFF. CDR3 in DNA: TGTGCCAGCAGCCACCCGAACACTGAAGCTTTCTTT.

CDR3 bases: TGTGCCAGCAGTTTGGCTAGCCGGGCGGGGGCCGGGGAGCTGTTTTTT. This encodes CASSLASRAGAGELFF. V and J are TRBV2 and TRBJ2-2; 7 bases are shared with TRBD2. CDR1 and CDR2 (germline): SNHLY, FYNNEI. J lost 6 bases, V lost 5 bases, and 12 bases had no gene match. The CDR3 is 16 amino acids.

The chain couples TRBV7-9 to TRBJ1-3; TRBD1 is a possible D gene (5 bases). The V gene's germline CDR1 is SEHNR and CDR2 FQNEAQ (reference sequence). V was trimmed by 8 bases and J by 5 bases, leaving 22 bases between them. The CDR3 covers 16 residues. The DNA of the CDR3 is TGTGCCAGCGGTCGGGGGGGAGGGAGGAAGAGAAACACCATATATTTT. This codes for CASGRGGGRKRNTIYF. The full variable domain, its missing parts supplied by reference TRBV7-9 and TRBJ1-3, is DTGVSQNPRHKITKRGQNVTFRCDPISEHNRLYWYRQTLGQGPEFLTYFQNEAQLEKSRLLSDRFSAERPKGSFSTLEIQRTEQGDSAMYLCASGRGGGRKRNTIYFGEGSWLTVV.

The chain carries TRBV15 and TRBJ1-2; the D gene is possibly TRBD1 (6 bases). With 6 bases removed from V and 4 bases from J, the gap between germline ends came to 15 bases. This CDR3 region has 14 residues. In germline, CDR1 is LNHNV, CDR2 YYDKDF (reference sequence). In nucleotides, the CDR3 is TGTGCCACCAGGCCGGACAGACGATCCTATGGCTACACCTTC. It is translated as CATRPDRRSYGYTF.

This clonotype has at least ten counts. The rearrangement uses TRBV5-6 and TRBJ1-6; the D gene is possibly TRBD1 (6 bases). The CDR3 sequence is 17 residues long. Germline CDR1 SGHDT, CDR2 YYEEEE. V was clipped by 0 bases and J by 8 bases, with 18 bases between them. The CDR3 sequence is CASSLERGAGMDSPLHF. The CDR3, as DNA: TGTGCCAGCAGCTTGGAACGGGGGGCTGGAATGGATTCACCCCTCCACTTT.

This clonotype has more than one count but fewer than ten. V and J are TRBV12-3 or TRBV12-4 and TRBJ2-1; tentative D call: TRBD2 (6 bases). V lost 3 bases to trimming and J lost 9 bases, with 24 bases between them. The CDR3 loop spans 17 amino acids. The CDR3 DNA is TGTGCCAGCAGTTTGTATCAGTTCGGGGGTTCATTCGTTGAGCAGTTCTTC. It codes for CASSLYQFGGSFVEQFF.

There are many counts of this clonotype. This chain connects TRBV11-2 to TRBJ2-5; possibly TRBD1 for D (7 bases). This CDR3 has 16 residues. The V gene lost 0 bases and the J gene lost 2 bases, with 13 bases spanning the gap. In germline, CDR1 is SGHAT, CDR2 FQNNGV. CDR3 protein: CASSLDVPGGQETQYF. In nucleotides, the CDR3 is TGTGCCAGCAGCTTAGATGTGCCAGGGGGGCAAGAGACCCAGTACTTC.

J is TRBJ2-1 and V is TRBV11-2; 10 bases map to TRBD2. Germline assignment: CDR1 SGHAT and CDR2 FQNNGV. J lost 5 bases, V lost 4 bases, and 5 bases had no gene match. The length of the CDR3 is 15 residues. The CDR3, as DNA: TGTGCCAGCAGCTCATTCGGACTAGCGGACAATGAGCAGTTCTTC. Amino acids: CASSSFGLADNEQFF. Variable domain in full (rest from reference TRBV11-2 and TRBJ2-1): EAGVAQSPRYKIIEKRQSVAFWCNPISGHATLYWYQQILGQGPKLLIQFQNNGVVDDSQLPKDRFSAERLKGVDSTLKIQPAKLEDSAVYLCASSSFGLADNEQFFGPGTRLTVL.